This T cell receptor beta chain was sequenced during a study of blood T cells in healthy people across ages. A sample-barcoded 5' primer and a J-beta primer mix were used in a second PCR of roughly 7 to 12 cycles. Every cDNA molecule bore a tag from a template-switch adaptor containing 12 random nucleotides. TCRdb redid the calling of the 5' RACE reads with MiXCR, one entry per CDR3 protein. The sample holds about 730,000 distinct CDR3 sequences, around 46% seen once. The study, taken as a whole, reports: Versus aged donors, long-lived donors had higher diversity and more naive CD4+ cells.

V lost 4 bases and J 2 bases, leaving 6 bases between the germline ends. The CDR3 spans 11 residues. Germline lookup yields CDR1 SQVTM and CDR2 ANQGSEA. For this clonotype: Its target is unknown.

The material sequenced was blood. V and J are TRBV29-1 and TRBJ2-7, with D hard to call. This receptor was identified in a woman in her sixties or seventies in good health. CDR3 in DNA: TGCAGCGTTGGACTGACCTACGAGCAGTACTTC. Its protein is CSVGLTYEQYF.